A single sample is the source of the 12 T cell receptor beta chains below, sequenced in a study of CD8+ T cells in alopecia areata. Documented treatment: oral pan-JAK inhibitor, 5-10 mg twice daily. Extracted RNA was reverse transcribed, and the resulting cDNA served as sequencing template. TCRdb keeps only in-frame clones here, not all; method: immunoSEQ multiplex PCR. Here the sample spans about 97,000 clones, almost 60% being singletons. The sample was CD8+ T cells sorted from blood, taken at approximately week 61, from a patient treated with tofacitinib. Receptors originate from a human donor with alopecia areata.

The chain combines TRBV27 with TRBJ2-2; 7 positions match TRBD2. CDR3 length: 15 residues. J gave up 4 bases and V 0 bases, and 2 bases lay outside the gene matches. Germline V lookup: CDR1 MNHEY, CDR2 SMNVEV (reference sequence). The CDR3 DNA is TGTGCCAGCAGTTTATCGCGGGGGAGCACCGGGGAGCTGTTTTTT. Amino acids: CASSLSRGSTGELFF.

This chain links TRBV2 with TRBJ1-1, with 8 bases identical to TRBD1. Germline values: CDR1 SNHLY, CDR2 FYNNEI. This CDR3 comprises 14 residues. Losses at the gene ends were 6 bases for V and 3 bases for J; bases not matched to a gene: 6. Here the CDR3 reads CASSPDRVDTEAFF. The DNA for the CDR3 is TGTGCCAGCAGCCCGGACAGGGTGGACACTGAAGCTTTCTTT.

The chain joins TRBV5-1 to TRBJ2-1; tentatively, D is TRBD2 (5 bases). Germline-derived CDR1 and CDR2 are SGHRS and YFSETQ. The V and J ends lost 1 base and 8 bases respectively, with 10 bases between them. The length of the CDR3 is 13 residues. DNA for the CDR3: TGCGCCAGCAGCTTGTTCGGGGTCGATGAGCAGTTCTTC. This codes for CASSLFGVDEQFF. Supplemented by reference TRBV5-1 and TRBJ2-1, the full variable domain reads KAGVTQTPRYLIKTRGQQVTLSCSPISGHRSVSWYQQTPGQGLQFLFEYFSETQRNKGNFPGRFSGRQFSNSRSEMNVSTLELGDSALYLCASSLFGVDEQFFGPGTRLTVL.

As for this clone: Relative to the germline gene, one junction end is altered; a read error may explain this. The CDR3 loop is CAISEGGEDEQCF. CDR3 bases: TGTGCCATCAGTGAGGGGGGAGAAGACGAGCAGTGCTTC. The chain combines TRBV10-3 with TRBJ2-7; the D gene could be TRBD1 or TRBD2 (5 bases each). The germline gives CDR1 ENHRY, CDR2 SYGVKD. This CDR3 has 13 amino acids.

This clone occurred a few times. The chain employs TRBV6-1 and TRBJ2-5; D not resolved. The CDR3 is made up of 15 amino acids. The germline V and J ends were trimmed by 2 bases and 1 base, with 11 bases remaining between them. The germline CDR1 and CDR2 sequences are MNHNS and SASEGT. Written as DNA, the CDR3 is TGTGCCAGCAGTGAAAGGCATTATCCCCAAGAGACCCAGTACTTC. Its translation is CASSERHYPQETQYF.

This chain joins TRBV7-2 and TRBJ1-2; maybe TRBD1 (5 bases). Germline V gene sequence: CDR1 SGHTA, CDR2 FQGNSA. V was cut by 0 bases and J by 8 bases, with 10 bases left in between. The CDR3 totals 13 residues. The CDR3 is CASSLAVGGGYTF. CDR3 DNA: TGTGCCAGCAGCTTAGCGGTGGGGGGAGGCTACACCTTC.

The V call is TRBV2, the J call TRBJ1-5, with unresolved D. The CDR3 has 11 residues. The V end lost 9 bases, the J end lost 9 bases, and 12 bases lay between the germline ends. Germline V CDR1 and CDR2: SNHLY, FYNNEI. CDR3 coding DNA: TGTGCCAGAGCCCGCTGCCGGCCCCAGCATTTT. Translation: CARARCRPQHF.

The sample holds a few counts of this clone. V is TRBV12-5 and J is TRBJ1-6, with a weak D call TRBD1 (5 bases). V was clipped by 4 bases and J by 9 bases, with 16 bases between them. The CDR3 contains 15 residues. Germline V gene data show CDR1 as LGHNT and CDR2 as FRNRAP. CDR3 amino acids: CASGSETVAGSPLHF. The CDR3, as DNA: TGTGCTAGTGGTTCCGAGACAGTTGCAGGTTCACCCCTCCACTTT.

The genes are TRBV23-1 and TRBJ1-4; TRBD1 is a possible D gene (5 bases). TRBV23-1 falls under the ORF class, with uncertain function. This CDR3 contains 19 residues. Deletions cut 2 bases from V and 5 bases from J, with 24 bases between. The CDR3 here is CASSQPGVGVRAQNEKLFF. The CDR3 DNA reads TGCGCCAGCAGTCAACCGGGGGTCGGTGTCAGGGCGCAGAATGAAAAACTGTTTTTT.

CDR3 bases: TGTGCCAGCCGCCTGGGGGGAACTAATGAAAAACTGTTTTTT. It specifies CASRLGGTNEKLFF. The rearrangement links TRBV27 to TRBJ1-4; D possibly corresponds to TRBD1 (5 bases). V gave up 8 bases and J gave up 1 base, with 11 bases separating them. Per the germline V gene, CDR1 is MNHEY and CDR2 is SMNVEV (reference sequence). The CDR3 has 14 residues.

This chain connects TRBV30 to TRBJ2-2; possible D gene TRBD1, 6 bases. Deletions cut 3 bases from V and 0 bases from J, with 11 bases between. Germline values: CDR1 GTSNPN, CDR2 SVGIG (reference sequence). The CDR3 extends over 15 amino acids. This CDR3 reads CAWSWGQANTGELFF. CDR3 in DNA: TGTGCCTGGAGCTGGGGACAAGCGAACACCGGGGAGCTGTTTTTT.

V usage is TRBV6-1 and J usage is TRBJ2-2; TRBD2 agrees at 8 bases. Germline V lookup: CDR1 MNHNS, CDR2 SASEGT. V trimming: 1 base; J trimming: 5 bases; junction bases outside the gene matches: 3. The CDR3 has 15 residues. Here the CDR3 DNA reads TGTGCCAGCAGTGAAGAGGTAGCGGGGACCGGGGAGCTGTTTTTT. Its protein is CASSEEVAGTGELFF.